This passage covers 29 T cell receptor beta chains from one sample sequenced in a study of beta chain features in type 1 diabetes (dated by TCRdb to 2016 to 2019). Results and caveats for the whole study, not just this receptor: Type 1 diabetes patients showed a moderate but significant shortening of TCRB CDR3 length in all four CD4+ subsets.

Library preparation used the immunoSEQ multiplex PCR assay. The High Capacity cDNA Reverse Transcription Kit was used to reverse transcribe all of the isolated RNA, meaning that expressed TCRB transcripts were what got sequenced. The source is immuneACCESS, and TCRdb retained only in-frame sequences with V and J called. Part of the clones is not carried over; for the studies checked, unresolved V genes explain less than half of this, and the remainder is unexplained. This sample has about 250,000 clones in its table, and 11% of those were observed once. Jointly, the top ten make up around 0.017% of the sample. These TCRs' antigens remain unknown. The sequenced sample was naive CD4+ T cells from blood. Read against the paper, the sample's cell subset or site label means: true naive CD4+ T cells. These receptor sequences come from a man aged 30-40 years with type 1 diabetes.

The genes are TRBV25-1 and TRBJ2-1, with 10 bases aligning to TRBD2. The junction had 5 bases not matched to a gene; V was cut back by 5 bases and J by 1 base. Germline V gives CDR1 MGHDK, CDR2 SYGVNS. The CDR3 runs to 16 residues. The CDR3 loop reads CASSRSGGVSYNEQFF. The CDR3 region has the DNA TGTGCCAGCAGTAGGAGCGGGGGGGTGTCCTACAATGAGCAGTTCTTC.

V gene TRBV2 combines with J gene TRBJ2-5; possible D gene TRBD1, 5 bases. Trimming cost V 7 bases and J 4 bases, with 10 bases left between them. Germline CDR1 is SNHLY and CDR2 is FYNNEI. This CDR3 spans 12 amino acids. This CDR3 reads CASKAGIETQYF. As DNA, the CDR3 is TGTGCCAGCAAGGCAGGGATAGAGACCCAGTACTTC.

The V and J genes are TRBV4-1 and TRBJ2-7, with 7 nucleotides matching TRBD1. The CDR3 covers 15 residues. CDR1 and CDR2 (germline): MGHRA, YSYEKL. The J segment lost 2 bases and the V segment lost 4 bases, leaving 8 bases of the junction unmatched. CDR3 sequence: CASSPIPGQPYEQYF. For the CDR3, the DNA is TGCGCCAGCAGCCCGATTCCGGGACAGCCCTACGAGCAGTACTTC.

The chain is built from TRBV4-3 and TRBJ1-4; D ambiguous. CDR3 length equals 15 residues. Germline CDR1 LGHNA, CDR2 YSLEER. V was shortened by 4 bases and J by 6 bases, with 15 bases between the two germline ends. The CDR3 sequence is CASSRLGIEDEKLFF. The CDR3, as DNA: TGCGCCAGCAGCCGACTAGGGATAGAGGATGAAAAACTGTTTTTT.

The chain employs TRBV21-1 and TRBJ2-7; the D call TRBD1 from the table was never checked on the DNA. TRBV21-1 constitutes a pseudogene. The CDR3 sequence is 14 residues long. CDR3 protein: CASSKRRESYEQYF. CDR3 sequence (DNA): TGTGCCAGCAGCAAACGCAGGGAATCCTACGAGCAGTACTTC.

The chain has TRBV30 and TRBJ1-6; 8 nucleotides line up with TRBD1. V dropped 5 bases and J dropped 5; count of bases not matched to a gene: 8. The CDR3 sequence is 15 residues long. The V gene's germline CDR1 is GTSNPN and CDR2 SVGIG (reference sequence). CDR3 region: CAWCRQGSHNSPLHF. CDR3 bases: TGTGCCTGGTGTCGACAGGGGTCTCATAATTCACCCCTCCACTTT.

This clone occurred a few times. The chain uses TRBV6-5 and TRBJ1-2; possibly TRBD1 for D (6 bases). V was pared by 2 bases and J by 7 bases, with 17 bases between. This CDR3 contains 15 residues. Germline V gene data show CDR1 as MNHEY and CDR2 as SVGAGI. The CDR3 sequence is CASSYDPGHPSGYTF. CDR3 DNA sequence: TGTGCCAGCAGTTACGACCCGGGACACCCGAGTGGCTACACCTTC.

The CDR3 is CASSRSDTEAFF. CDR3 bases: TGTGCCAGCAGCCGTTCGGACACTGAAGCTTTCTTT. The chain has TRBV5-4 and TRBJ1-1, with D hard to call. V was shortened by 4 bases and J by 3 bases, with 7 bases between the two germline ends. The CDR3 has 12 amino acids. Looked up from germline, CDR1 is SGHNT and CDR2 is YYREEE (reference sequence).

The sample holds a few counts of this clone. The gene calls are TRBV4-2 and TRBJ2-5; 12 positions agree with TRBD2. The CDR3 consists of 17 residues. The V gene end was trimmed by 4 bases and the J gene end by 1 base; junction bases not matched to a gene: 7. Germline values: CDR1 LGHNA, CDR2 YNFKEQ. CDR3 sequence (DNA): TGTGCCAGCAGCCGAACCTCTAGCGGGGGGGGCCAAGAGACCCAGTACTTC. Amino acid sequence: CASSRTSSGGGQETQYF.

The gene calls are TRBV18 and TRBJ2-7; 9 bases line up with TRBD1. Looked up from germline, CDR1 is KGHSH and CDR2 is LQKENI. The length of the CDR3 is 14 residues. V dropped 3 bases and J dropped 5; count of bases not matched to a gene: 5. This chain's CDR3 is CASSPDRGLNEQYF. CDR3 nucleotides: TGTGCCAGCTCACCGGACAGGGGTCTCAACGAGCAGTACTTC.

This clone was seen a handful of times. The chain employs TRBV5-6 and TRBJ2-7; possibly TRBD1 for D (6 bases). V was pared by 2 bases and J by 3 bases, with 12 bases between. Germline V gene sequence: CDR1 SGHDT, CDR2 YYEEEE. The CDR3 consists of 14 residues. The CDR3 DNA sequence: TGTGCCAGCAGCTTTCAGGGGAAGGGCTACGAGCAGTACTTC. It yields the protein CASSFQGKGYEQYF.

This clone was seen more than once but under ten times. Other nucleotide sequences in the sample specify the same CDR3. The V call is TRBV7-9, the J call TRBJ1-4; D gene uncertain. This CDR3 has 13 residues. The V gene lost 5 bases and the J gene lost 8 bases, with 12 bases spanning the gap. Per the germline V gene, CDR1 is SEHNR and CDR2 is FQNEAQ (reference sequence). CDR3 nucleotide sequence: TGTGCCAGCAGCCGTGGTCAGAACGAAAAACTGTTTTTT. Residues: CASSRGQNEKLFF.

This clone was counted a few times. The chain joins TRBV5-4 to TRBJ1-2; possibly TRBD1 for D (6 bases). CDR1 and CDR2 (germline): SGHNT, YYREEE (reference sequence). V was clipped by 3 bases and J by 8 bases, with 14 bases between them. This CDR3 has 13 amino acids. CDR3 protein: CASSSGQSLGYTF. CDR3 DNA sequence: TGTGCCAGCAGCTCCGGACAGTCCTTAGGCTACACCTTC.

The chain recombines TRBV7-2 with TRBJ2-7; a weak D match, TRBD1 (7 bases). CDR3 length equals 15 residues. V was trimmed by 3 bases and J by 7 bases, leaving 19 bases between them. Germline-derived CDR1 and CDR2 are SGHTA and FQGNSA. The CDR3 region is CASSFNLQGRREQYF. The CDR3 nucleotides are TGTGCCAGCAGCTTTAATCTACAGGGGAGGAGGGAGCAGTACTTC.

A note on this clone: One junction end does not reproduce the germline sequence, and a read error may be involved. V and J are TRBV7-7 and TRBJ2-5; D ambiguous. The CDR3 has 16 amino acids. Germline V gives CDR1 SSHAT, CDR2 FNYEAQ (reference sequence). In DNA, the CDR3 is TGTGCTAGCAGCTTCGGTCTAATGGGCCCGCAAGAGACCCAGTACTTC. Protein: CASSFGLMGPQETQYF.

The chain couples TRBV19 to TRBJ1-2; the D is unclear. V dropped 6 bases and J dropped 7 bases, with 24 bases sitting between them. Germline V gene lookup returns CDR1 LNHDA and CDR2 SQIVND (reference sequence). This CDR3 comprises 16 residues. This CDR3 reads CASRYPGPGSKSGYTF. CDR3 sequence (DNA): TGTGCCAGTAGATACCCCGGGCCCGGGAGCAAAAGTGGCTACACCTTC. Variable domain in full (rest from reference TRBV19 and TRBJ1-2): DGGITQSPKYLFRKEGQNVTLSCEQNLNHDAMYWYRQDPGQGLRLIYYSQIVNDFQKGDIAEGYSVSREKKESFPLTVTSAQKNPTAFYLCASRYPGPGSKSGYTFGSGTRLTVV.

The chain recombines TRBV5-1 with TRBJ2-7; D is possibly TRBD1 (6 bases). V lost 4 bases and J 3 bases, leaving 14 bases between the germline ends. CDR3 length equals 14 residues. Germline V lookup: CDR1 SGHRS, CDR2 YFSETQ. The CDR3 here is CASSPPGVLYEQYF. CDR3 coding DNA: TGCGCCAGCAGCCCACCAGGGGTTCTCTACGAGCAGTACTTC.

This rearrangement joins TRBV6-4 to TRBJ1-2, with D possibly TRBD1 on 6 matching bases. This CDR3 region has 16 residues. Deletions cut 2 bases from V and 0 bases from J, with 13 bases between. The V gene's germline CDR1 is MRHNA and CDR2 SNTAGT. The CDR3 bases are TGTGCCAGCAGTGACACCTCAAGGGGGACTAACTATGGCTACACCTTC. Residues: CASSDTSRGTNYGYTF.

This clone was found a few times. The genes are TRBV9 and TRBJ2-5; 12 nucleotides line up with TRBD2. The ends lost 0 bases at V and 5 bases at J; junction bases unmatched: 5. Germline V CDR1 and CDR2: SGDLS, YYNGEE. This CDR3 region has 16 residues. The CDR3 nucleotides are TGTGCCAGCAGCGTAGCCTGGACTAGCGGGATTGAGACCCAGTACTTC. Translating it yields CASSVAWTSGIETQYF.

This clone was seen only a few times. V gene TRBV5-4 combines with J gene TRBJ1-2; 9 nucleotides line up with TRBD1. This CDR3 region has 13 residues. J gave up 8 bases and V 4 bases, and 6 bases lay outside the gene matches. Germline loops: CDR1 SGHNT, CDR2 YYREEE (reference sequence). In nucleotides, the CDR3 is TGTGCCAGCAGCGAGGGACAGGGCGGGGGCTACACCTTC. Its translation is CASSEGQGGGYTF.

This clone was recorded a few times. This sample also contains other DNA sequences that code for the same CDR3. The rearrangement joins TRBV11-2 to TRBJ2-1; D gene uncertain. The CDR3 has 18 amino acids. The V end was cut by 1 base, the J end by 6 bases, with 22 bases between. Germline V lookup: CDR1 SGHAT, CDR2 FQNNGV. As DNA, the CDR3 is TGTGCCAGCAGCTTAGCCCGATTACCGTCCCGGGTCCTCAATGAGCAGTTCTTC. The encoded protein is CASSLARLPSRVLNEQFF.

The CDR3 sequence is CSARPTGFGYTF. The CDR3 DNA is TGCAGCGCCAGACCGACAGGGTTCGGCTACACCTTC. The rearrangement uses TRBV29-1 and TRBJ1-2; 7 bases align to TRBD1. The CDR3 runs to 12 residues. Germline V gene data show CDR1 as SQVTM and CDR2 as ANQGSEA. The ends lost 7 bases at V and 8 bases at J; junction bases unmatched: 10.

This clone was detected only a few times. The gene calls are TRBV6-6 and TRBJ1-5; no clear D gene. This CDR3 comprises 15 residues. Germline assignment: CDR1 MNHNY and CDR2 SVGAGI (reference sequence). V dropped 5 bases and J dropped 4 bases, with 15 bases sitting between them. This CDR3 reads CASSAYGSGNQPQHF. The CDR3 bases are TGTGCCAGCAGTGCATACGGGTCGGGGAATCAGCCCCAGCATTTT.

This chain joins TRBV9 and TRBJ2-2; D unresolved. The V gene lost 4 bases and the J gene lost 4 bases, with 2 bases spanning the gap. The germline V gene has CDR1 SGDLS and CDR2 YYNGEE. The CDR3 loop spans 11 amino acids. The CDR3 sequence is CASSLTGELFF. In DNA form, the CDR3 reads TGTGCCAGCAGCCTCACCGGGGAGCTGTTTTTT.

This clone has a handful of counts. The chain is built from TRBV29-1 and TRBJ1-1; possible D gene TRBD1, 5 bases. Per germline, CDR1 SQVTM and CDR2 ANQGSEA. This CDR3 region has 12 residues. V lost 7 bases and J 6 bases, leaving 15 bases between the germline ends. CDR3: CSGSRTPAEAFF. The CDR3 DNA sequence: TGCAGCGGGTCAAGGACACCGGCTGAAGCTTTCTTT.

This clone appeared a few times. The gene calls are TRBV29-1 and TRBJ1-1; D unresolved. This CDR3 has 13 residues. V was cut by 4 bases and J by 4 bases, with 13 bases left in between. Germline values: CDR1 SQVTM, CDR2 ANQGSEA. CDR3 residues: CSVVIRSSTEAFF. In nucleotides, the CDR3 is TGCAGCGTTGTAATTCGTTCGTCCACTGAAGCTTTCTTT.

The chain is built from TRBV4-2 and TRBJ2-5, with 10 bases fitting TRBD1. V shed 1 base and J 5 bases; nucleotides not matched to a gene: 7. The CDR3 covers 16 residues. Germline V gene sequence: CDR1 LGHNA, CDR2 YNFKEQ. The CDR3 sequence: CASSQGLGQGSETQYF. CDR3 in DNA: TGTGCCAGCAGCCAAGGTCTGGGACAGGGGAGTGAGACCCAGTACTTC.

In its sample, this clone was seen a few times. The chain links TRBV7-9 to TRBJ1-4; TRBD1 is a possible D gene (5 bases). The V gene lost 4 bases and the J gene lost 3 bases, with 6 bases spanning the gap. Germline V gene lookup returns CDR1 SEHNR and CDR2 FQNEAQ (reference sequence). The CDR3 covers 13 residues. DNA of the CDR3: TGTGCCAGCAGCTGGGGGGCTAATGAAAAACTGTTTTTT. Its translation: CASSWGANEKLFF.

The rearrangement joins TRBV5-6 to TRBJ1-1; D perhaps matches TRBD1 (5 bases). The CDR3 extends over 14 amino acids. Trimming removed 5 bases at V and 2 bases at J, with 13 bases between. CDR1 SGHDT and CDR2 YYEEEE come from the germline V gene. The CDR3: CASSTSGGNTEAFF. As DNA, the CDR3 is TGTGCCAGCAGTACCTCCGGGGGAAACACTGAAGCTTTCTTT.